What follows are 21 T cell receptor beta chains derived from one specimen sequenced in a study of T-cell reconstitution after alpha-beta-depleted transplantation in children. Unique molecular identifiers were built into the TCRbeta library. MiXCR was run by TCRdb on the PCR reads, yielding one entry per CDR3 protein. The sample contains some 80,000 distinct CDR3 sequences, roughly 20% of which appear only once. The specimen was PBMCs, mostly from graft donor cells, collected 360 days after TCRalphabeta/CD19-depleted stem cell transplant. Source of these receptors: a male patient between 2 and 15 years old who had a stem cell transplant for acute lymphoblastic leukemia, so the T cells may come from the graft donor.

This clonotype was recorded only once. The chain uses TRBV7-9 and TRBJ2-1; TRBD2 might be the D (6 bases). The germline V gene encodes CDR1 SEHNR and CDR2 FQNEAQ (reference sequence). Trimming removed 3 bases from V and 2 bases from J, with 17 bases in between. This CDR3 contains 17 residues. The CDR3 DNA sequence: TGTGCCAGCAGCTTTTCCCCCCTAGCGCTCACCTACAATGAGCAGTTCTTC. This sequence encodes CASSFSPLALTYNEQFF.

This clonotype was picked up a small number of times. J is TRBJ2-7 and V is TRBV6-1; 9 nucleotides line up with TRBD1. Unmatched junction bases numbered 7, after V lost 5 bases and J lost 5 bases. Germline V gene data show CDR1 as MNHNS and CDR2 as SASEGT. The CDR3 has 14 amino acids. The CDR3 loop reads CASSQQGAVNEQYF. The CDR3 region has the DNA TGTGCCAGCAGTCAACAGGGGGCGGTAAACGAGCAGTACTTC.

The rearrangement joins TRBV7-9 to TRBJ2-3, with unresolved D. Per germline, CDR1 SEHNR and CDR2 FQNEAQ (reference sequence). V was pared by 2 bases and J by 2 bases, with 8 bases between. This CDR3 has 14 amino acids. CDR3 residues: CASSLLFYTDTQYF. The CDR3 nucleotides are TGTGCCAGCAGCTTATTATTTTACACAGATACGCAGTATTTT.

This clonotype has just a few counts. This chain connects TRBV6-1 to TRBJ1-6, with 7 nucleotides matching TRBD1. Germline V gives CDR1 MNHNS, CDR2 SASEGT. V lost 6 bases to trimming and J lost 5 bases; unmatched junction nucleotides: 7. The CDR3 sequence is 15 residues long. The CDR3 spells CASSLRDSHNSPLHF. In nucleotides, the CDR3 is TGTGCCAGCAGCCTCCGGGACAGCCATAATTCACCCCTCCACTTT.

The V call is TRBV5-1, the J call TRBJ1-1; D may be TRBD1 (6 bases). There are 13 residues in the CDR3. Per the germline V gene, CDR1 is SGHRS and CDR2 is YFSETQ. V dropped 3 bases and J dropped 6 bases, with 12 bases sitting between them. CDR3 DNA: TGCGCCAGCAGCTACGGGAGGACAGCTGAAGCTTTCTTT. This translates into CASSYGRTAEAFF.

The chain recombines TRBV3-1 with TRBJ2-5; D not resolved. The CDR3 is 15 residues long. Trimming left V 1 base short and J 0 bases short, with 9 bases between. The germline CDR1 and CDR2 sequences are LGHDT and YNNKEL (reference sequence). The CDR3 region is CASSQGAPYQETQYF. CDR3 bases: TGTGCCAGCAGCCAAGGGGCACCGTACCAAGAGACCCAGTACTTC.

This clonotype turned up a few times. The CDR3 here is CASSYETGASGRDFF. For the CDR3, the DNA is TGTGCCAGCAGCTACGAGACAGGAGCAAGCGGGAGGGACTTCTTC. The chain is built from TRBV7-8 and TRBJ2-1, with 10 bases lining up with TRBD2. The CDR3 totals 15 residues. Germline assignment: CDR1 SGHVS and CDR2 FQNEAQ. V was pared by 4 bases and J by 16 bases, with 16 bases of the junction left unmatched.

The V gene is TRBV5-6, the J gene TRBJ2-1; D may correspond to TRBD1 or TRBD2 (5 bases each). The CDR3 has 16 residues. V lost 4 bases, J lost 3 bases, and 17 bases lay in between. Germline CDR1 reads SGHDT; CDR2 reads YYEEEE. The CDR3 reads CASSAPGRWIYNEQFF. The CDR3 DNA follows: TGTGCCAGCAGCGCACCGGGACGGTGGATCTACAATGAGCAGTTCTTC.

There are a few counts of this clonotype. The rearrangement joins TRBV11-2 to TRBJ2-3; 10 bases are shared with TRBD1. Germline CDR1 and CDR2: SGHAT and FQNNGV. This CDR3 has 17 residues. V shed 1 base and J 12 bases; nucleotides not matched to a gene: 16. Written as DNA, the CDR3 is TGTGCCAGCAGCTTAGTTTTCGGGACAGGGGTTATACCCCTACAGTATTTT. Encoded protein: CASSLVFGTGVIPLQYF.

This chain links TRBV6-1 with TRBJ1-5, with TRBD1 matching 10 bases. The germline CDR1 and CDR2 sequences are MNHNS and SASEGT. The CDR3 contains 16 residues. The ends lost 5 bases at V and 3 bases at J; junction bases unmatched: 7. The CDR3 nucleotides read TGTGCCAGCAGTCCCAGACAGGGGGCATCCAATCAGCCCCAGCATTTT. It translates to CASSPRQGASNQPQHF.

V gene TRBV3-1 combines with J gene TRBJ2-7; TRBD2 agrees at 8 bases. Germline V gene data show CDR1 as LGHDT and CDR2 as YNNKEL (reference sequence). The CDR3 length is 15 residues. V lost 4 bases, J lost 4 bases, and 9 bases stayed unmatched. The CDR3 DNA is TGTGCCAGCAGCCGTAAGCGGGAGCGACCTTACGAGCAGTACTTC. Its protein is CASSRKRERPYEQYF.

The CDR3 protein is CASSLGGSLKIYNEQFF. In nucleotides, the CDR3 is TGCGCCAGCAGCTTGGGAGGTAGCCTTAAAATTTACAATGAGCAGTTCTTC. This chain connects TRBV5-1 to TRBJ2-1; unclear D gene. The CDR3 sequence is 17 residues long. CDR1 is SGHRS and CDR2 is YFSETQ in the germline V gene. Trimming removed 0 bases from V and 4 bases from J, with 17 bases in between.

This clonotype appeared many times. The gene calls are TRBV10-3 and TRBJ2-1; 8 bases line up with TRBD2. Germline V gene data show CDR1 as ENHRY and CDR2 as SYGVKD. This CDR3 comprises 14 residues. The ends lost 5 bases at V and 0 bases at J; junction bases unmatched: 0. CDR3 in amino acids: CAISSGSSYNEQFF. The CDR3, as DNA: TGTGCCATCAGTAGCGGGAGCTCCTACAATGAGCAGTTCTTC.

This clonotype was seen more than once but under ten times. This rearrangement joins TRBV6-1 to TRBJ2-1; D is tentatively TRBD1 or TRBD2 (5 bases each). CDR1 and CDR2 (germline): MNHNS, SASEGT. The V and J ends lost 8 bases and 3 bases respectively, with 11 bases between them. The CDR3 runs to 13 residues. The CDR3 here is CASSGPLYNEQFF. The CDR3 nucleotides read TGTGCCAGCTCGGGACCACTCTACAATGAGCAGTTCTTC.

V usage is TRBV20-1 and J usage is TRBJ2-3; 8 bases are a match to TRBD2. The trim removed 1 base at V and 5 bases at J, leaving 5 bases unmatched. The CDR3 covers 14 residues. Germline V gene lookup returns CDR1 DFQATT and CDR2 SNEGSKA (reference sequence). CDR3 nucleotide sequence: TGCAGTGCTAGAGCGGGAGGGCGGGGAGATACGCAGTATTTT. It encodes CSARAGGRGDTQYF.

The genes are TRBV11-2 and TRBJ2-1; D may be TRBD2 (6 bases). The CDR3 length is 15 residues. CDR1 and CDR2 (germline): SGHAT, FQNNGV. The ends were cut back, 5 bases at V and 0 bases at J, with 11 bases in the middle. The CDR3 protein is CASSRRAASYNEQFF. The CDR3 DNA reads as TGTGCCAGCAGCCGGAGGGCGGCCTCCTACAATGAGCAGTTCTTC.

To note about this clonotype: This clone may be a read error of a much larger clone one base away. The chain combines TRBV5-1 with TRBJ2-3, with TRBD2 as a possible D gene (6 bases). The CDR3 totals 14 residues. Germline V gene lookup returns CDR1 SGHRS and CDR2 YFSETQ. V dropped 7 bases and J dropped 4 bases, with 16 bases sitting between them. The chain's CDR3 is CASSTQEGSDTQYF. CDR3 bases: TGCGCCAGCTCTACCCAGGAGGGTTCAGATACGCAGTATTTT.

The rearrangement links TRBV5-4 to TRBJ2-7; 16 nucleotides agree with TRBD2. V was pared by 3 bases and J by 2 bases, with 2 bases of the junction left unmatched. Germline assignment: CDR1 SGHNT and CDR2 YYREEE (reference sequence). This CDR3 has 16 residues. DNA of the CDR3: TGTGCCAGCAGCTCCGGGACTAGCGGGAGGGCCTACGAGCAGTACTTC. The encoded protein is CASSSGTSGRAYEQYF. Full variable domain (missing parts from reference TRBV5-4 and TRBJ2-7): ETGVTQSPTHLIKTRGQQVTLRCSSQSGHNTVSWYQQALGQGPQFIFQYYREEENGRGNFPPRFSGLQFPNYSSELNVNALELDDSALYLCASSSGTSGRAYEQYFGPGTRLTVT.

This clonotype has only a few counts. The chain uses TRBV11-2 and TRBJ2-7; possible D gene TRBD1, 6 bases. The CDR3 consists of 14 residues. V lost 1 base and J 0 bases, leaving 7 bases between the germline ends. CDR1 and CDR2 (germline): SGHAT, FQNNGV. CDR3 nucleotide sequence: TGTGCCAGCAGCTTAGTAGGGGGCTCCTACGAGCAGTACTTC. Encoded protein: CASSLVGGSYEQYF. The full variable domain, rest sourced from reference TRBV11-2 and TRBJ2-7, is EAGVAQSPRYKIIEKRQSVAFWCNPISGHATLYWYQQILGQGPKLLIQFQNNGVVDDSQLPKDRFSAERLKGVDSTLKIQPAKLEDSAVYLCASSLVGGSYEQYFGPGTRLTVT.

The chain has TRBV5-1 and TRBJ2-5; D gene ambiguous. This CDR3 has 14 residues. Trimming stripped 0 bases from V and 4 bases from J, with 10 bases between. The germline V gene encodes CDR1 SGHRS and CDR2 YFSETQ. The CDR3 spells CASSLAQLLETQYF. The CDR3 DNA reads TGCGCCAGCAGCTTGGCCCAACTGTTAGAGACCCAGTACTTC.

This clonotype was counted a few times. The chain has TRBV2 and TRBJ2-5; a possible D gene is TRBD1 (6 bases). Deletions cut 4 bases from V and 5 bases from J, with 11 bases between. Germline-derived CDR1 and CDR2 are SNHLY and FYNNEI. CDR3 length: 13 amino acids. CDR3 protein: CASSGQVGETQYF. The CDR3 bases are TGTGCCAGCAGTGGACAGGTTGGCGAGACCCAGTACTTC.